These 13 T cell receptor beta chains share one sample of origin, sequenced in a study of blood T cell repertoires in COVID-19 (TCRdb year 2020). The library was generated by the immunoSEQ multiplex PCR assay. TCRdb retrieved this table from immuneACCESS and kept in-frame rearrangements only. Not all clones are present; in checked studies, unresolved V genes account for under half, and no reason is known for the remainder. Recorded for this sample are approximately 190,000 clones; around 84% of them occurred a single time. Together, the top ten hold 15% to 20% of the sample. The sequencing sample was made of peripheral blood. The receptors come from a human donor in a cohort sampled during active COVID-19.

V gene TRBV27 combines with J gene TRBJ1-1; D might be TRBD1 (5 bases). The CDR3 has 13 amino acids. Germline values: CDR1 MNHEY, CDR2 SMNVEV (reference sequence). Trimming pared 2 bases from V and 4 bases from J, leaving 8 bases between. The CDR3 loop is CASSLGGVTEAFF. Here the CDR3 DNA reads TGTGCCAGCAGTTTAGGAGGGGTCACTGAAGCTTTCTTT.

This clone came up once. The chain carries TRBV3-1 (or the pseudogene TRBV3-2) and TRBJ1-2; tentatively, D is TRBD1 (6 bases). Looked up from germline, CDR1 is LGHDT and CDR2 is YNNKEL (reference sequence). Trimming removed 3 bases from V and 4 bases from J, with 12 bases in between. This CDR3 spans 14 amino acids. Here the CDR3 reads CASSHSGGGYGYTF. The DNA for the CDR3 is TGTGCCAGCAGCCACTCGGGGGGCGGCTATGGCTACACCTTC.

The genes are TRBV7-9 and TRBJ1-2; D gene ambiguous. V lost 0 bases and J lost 7, with 9 bases in between. The CDR3 length is 13 residues. Germline CDR1 reads SEHNR; CDR2 reads FQNEAQ (reference sequence). The CDR3 region is CASSLALEVGYTF. In nucleotides, the CDR3 is TGTGCCAGCAGCTTAGCGCTAGAGGTTGGCTACACCTTC.

The chain is built from TRBV28 and TRBJ2-3, with 10 bases aligning to TRBD1. V was pared by 4 bases and J by 2 bases, with 6 bases of the junction left unmatched. The CDR3 runs to 16 residues. Germline V lookup: CDR1 MDHEN, CDR2 SYDVKM. In DNA, the CDR3 is TGTGCCAGCAGTTACTCGACAGGGGGCGCCACAGATACGCAGTATTTT. It encodes CASSYSTGGATDTQYF.

The chain uses TRBV6-6 and TRBJ2-7; D gene unclear. Looked up from germline, CDR1 is MNHNY and CDR2 is SVGAGI (reference sequence). There are 13 residues in the CDR3. V lost 2 bases and J lost 2, with 7 bases in between. The CDR3 coding sequence is TGTGCCAGCAGTTACGCGCGAACCTACGAGCAGTACGTC. Translation gives CASSYARTYEQYV.

Notes on this clone: The junction departs from the called germline gene at one end, perhaps through a read error. The chain employs TRBV5-3 and TRBJ2-4, with no clear D. TRBV5-3 counts as an open reading frame of uncertain function. The CDR3 loop spans 13 amino acids. The CDR3 loop is CARSFLPALNADF. For the CDR3, the DNA is TGTGCCAGAAGCTTCCTTCCGGCACTCAACGCGGACTTC.

This sequence joins TRBV6-1 and TRBJ1-5; no firm D call. The CDR3 loop spans 13 amino acids. V lost 0 bases to trimming and J lost 6 bases, with 6 bases between them. From germline, CDR1 is MNHNS and CDR2 SASEGT. CDR3 nucleotides: TGTGCCAGCAGTGAAGCGCGTGGTCAGCCCCAGCATTTT. This encodes CASSEARGQPQHF.

The chain uses TRBV6-6 and TRBJ2-7; D is unresolved. V lost 4 bases and J 6 bases, leaving 13 bases between the germline ends. CDR3 length equals 13 residues. Germline CDR1 and CDR2: MNHNY and SVGAGI (reference sequence). The DNA of the CDR3 is TGTGCCAGCAGTTCTACCGGCTCGGGCGAGCAGTACGTC. Amino acids: CASSSTGSGEQYV.

The genes are TRBV6-5 and TRBJ1-1; no firm D call. The CDR3 covers 16 residues. The germline gives CDR1 MNHEY, CDR2 SVGAGI. Trimming removed 2 bases at V and 1 base at J, with 14 bases between. Here the CDR3 DNA reads TGTGCCAGCAGTTACATCAGATTTGATACGAACACTGAAGCTTTCTTT. This gives the protein CASSYIRFDTNTEAFF.

This clone was recorded only once. The CDR3 spells CAASDSSGNTIYF. CDR3 in DNA: TGTGCCGCTTCGGACAGCTCTGGAAACACCATATATTTT. The rearrangement uses TRBV19 and TRBJ1-3, with a weak D call TRBD1 (6 bases). Germline V gene lookup returns CDR1 LNHDA and CDR2 SQIVND (reference sequence). The CDR3 runs 13 residues. Trimming removed 11 bases from V and 0 bases from J, with 11 bases in between.

The chain links TRBV7-8 to TRBJ1-1; D call uncertain. V was trimmed by 1 base and J by 8 bases, leaving 8 bases between them. This CDR3 spans 12 amino acids. Germline V gene sequence: CDR1 SGHVS, CDR2 FQNEAQ. The CDR3 here is CASSLVPTEAFF. Written as DNA, the CDR3 is TGTGCCAGCAGCTTAGTTCCTACCGAAGCTTTCTTT.

The chain couples TRBV28 to TRBJ2-3, with a weak D call TRBD1 (6 bases). CDR1 MDHEN and CDR2 SYDVKM come from the germline V gene. V was pared by 7 bases and J by 2 bases, with 16 bases between. This CDR3 region has 15 residues. CDR3: CASTKSGTPTDTQYF. CDR3 in DNA: TGTGCCAGCACAAAATCCGGGACACCCACAGATACGCAGTATTTT.

The CDR3 here is CSSRTGRGETQYF. The CDR3 nucleotides are TGCAGCTCCCGGACAGGGCGGGGGGAGACCCAGTACTTC. V gene TRBV29-1 combines with J gene TRBJ2-5; D may be TRBD1 (8 bases). Germline V gives CDR1 SQVTM, CDR2 ANQGSEA. The CDR3 consists of 13 residues. Trimming left V 8 bases short and J 5 bases short, with 18 bases between.